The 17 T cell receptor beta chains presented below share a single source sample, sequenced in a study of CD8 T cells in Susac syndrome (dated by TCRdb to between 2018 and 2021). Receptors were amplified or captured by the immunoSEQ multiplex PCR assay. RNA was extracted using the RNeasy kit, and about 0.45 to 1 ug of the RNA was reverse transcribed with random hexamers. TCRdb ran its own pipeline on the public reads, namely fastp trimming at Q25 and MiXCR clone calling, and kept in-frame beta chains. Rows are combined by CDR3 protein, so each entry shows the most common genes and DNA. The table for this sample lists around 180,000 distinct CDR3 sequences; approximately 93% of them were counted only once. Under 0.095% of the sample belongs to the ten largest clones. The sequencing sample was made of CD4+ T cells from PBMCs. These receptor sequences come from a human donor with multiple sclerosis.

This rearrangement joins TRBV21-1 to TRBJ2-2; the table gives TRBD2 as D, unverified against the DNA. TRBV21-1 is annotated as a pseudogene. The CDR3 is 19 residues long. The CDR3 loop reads CASSRDRVAGEENTGELFF. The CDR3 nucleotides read TGTGCCAGCAGCCGGGACCGAGTAGCGGGAGAAGAGAACACCGGGGAGCTGTTTTTT.

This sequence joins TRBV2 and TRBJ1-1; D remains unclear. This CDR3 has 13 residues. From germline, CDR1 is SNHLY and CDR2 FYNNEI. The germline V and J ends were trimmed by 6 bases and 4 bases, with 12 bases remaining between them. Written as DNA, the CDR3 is TGTGCCAGCAGCGAGGACGGTGGCACTGAAGCTTTCTTT. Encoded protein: CASSEDGGTEAFF.

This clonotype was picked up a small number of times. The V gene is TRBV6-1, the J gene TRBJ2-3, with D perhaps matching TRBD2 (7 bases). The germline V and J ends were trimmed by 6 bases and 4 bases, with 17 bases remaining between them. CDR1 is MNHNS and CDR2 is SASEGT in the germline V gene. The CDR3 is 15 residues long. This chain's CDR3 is CASRRTRGGADTQYF. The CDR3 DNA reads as TGTGCCAGCAGGCGGACTAGAGGGGGAGCAGATACGCAGTATTTT.

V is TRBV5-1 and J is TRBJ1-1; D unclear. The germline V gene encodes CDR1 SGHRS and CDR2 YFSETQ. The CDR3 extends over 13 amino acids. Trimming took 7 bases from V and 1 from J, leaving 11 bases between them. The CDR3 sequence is CASAFERNTEAFF. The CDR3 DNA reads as TGCGCCAGCGCCTTTGAACGGAACACTGAAGCTTTCTTT.

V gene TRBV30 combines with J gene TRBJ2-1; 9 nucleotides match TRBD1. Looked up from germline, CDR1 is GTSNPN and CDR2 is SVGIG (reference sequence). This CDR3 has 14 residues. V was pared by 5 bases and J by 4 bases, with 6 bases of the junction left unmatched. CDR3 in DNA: TGTGCCTGGTTAGACAGGGGGAGATACAATGAGCAGTTCTTC. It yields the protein CAWLDRGRYNEQFF.

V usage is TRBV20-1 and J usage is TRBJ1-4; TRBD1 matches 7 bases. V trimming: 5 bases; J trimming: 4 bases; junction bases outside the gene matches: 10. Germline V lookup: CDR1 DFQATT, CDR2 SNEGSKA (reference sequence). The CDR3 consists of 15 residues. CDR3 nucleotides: TGCAGTGCTCTACCTCCGGGACAGCTTAATGAAAAACTGTTTTTT. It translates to CSALPPGQLNEKLFF.

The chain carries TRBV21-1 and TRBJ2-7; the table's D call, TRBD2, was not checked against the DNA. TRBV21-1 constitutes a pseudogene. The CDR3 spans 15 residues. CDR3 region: CASTPVEGPLDEQYF. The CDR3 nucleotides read TGTGCCAGCACCCCCGTAGAGGGGCCGCTAGACGAGCAGTACTTC.

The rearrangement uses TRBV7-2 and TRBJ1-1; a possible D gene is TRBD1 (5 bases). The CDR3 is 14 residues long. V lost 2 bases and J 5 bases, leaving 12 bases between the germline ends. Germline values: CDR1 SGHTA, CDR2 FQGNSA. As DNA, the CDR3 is TGTGCCAGCAGCTTAACAGGATCACCTACTGAAGCTTTCTTT. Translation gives CASSLTGSPTEAFF.

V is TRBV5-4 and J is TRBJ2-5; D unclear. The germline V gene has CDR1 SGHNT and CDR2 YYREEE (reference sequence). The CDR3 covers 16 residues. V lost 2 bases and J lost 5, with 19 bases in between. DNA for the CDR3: TGTGCCAGCAGCTTTGATTTACGGGCCTCAAGTGAGACCCAGTACTTC. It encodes CASSFDLRASSETQYF.

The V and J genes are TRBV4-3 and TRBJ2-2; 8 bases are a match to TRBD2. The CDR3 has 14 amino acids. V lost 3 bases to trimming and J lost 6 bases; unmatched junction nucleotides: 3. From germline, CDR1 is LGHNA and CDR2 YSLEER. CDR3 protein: CASSHGRGPGELFF. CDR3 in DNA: TGCGCCAGCAGCCACGGGAGGGGACCCGGGGAGCTGTTTTTT.

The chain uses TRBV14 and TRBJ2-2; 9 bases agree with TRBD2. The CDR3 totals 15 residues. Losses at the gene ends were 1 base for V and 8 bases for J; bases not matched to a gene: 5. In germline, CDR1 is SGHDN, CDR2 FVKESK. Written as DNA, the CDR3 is TGTGCCAGCAGCCAAGTTAGCGGGAGTACTGGGGAGCTGTTTTTT. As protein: CASSQVSGSTGELFF.

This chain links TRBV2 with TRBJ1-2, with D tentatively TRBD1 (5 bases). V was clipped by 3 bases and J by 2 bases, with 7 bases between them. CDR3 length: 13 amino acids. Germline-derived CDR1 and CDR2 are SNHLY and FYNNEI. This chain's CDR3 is CASSDGANYGYTF. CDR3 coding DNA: TGTGCCAGCAGTGATGGGGCGAACTATGGCTACACCTTC.

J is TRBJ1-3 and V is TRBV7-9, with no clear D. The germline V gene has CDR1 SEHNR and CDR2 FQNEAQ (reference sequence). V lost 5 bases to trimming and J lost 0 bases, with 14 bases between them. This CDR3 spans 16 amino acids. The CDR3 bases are TGTGCCAGCAGCCTTCGCGGCCTCATCTCTGGAAACACCATATATTTT. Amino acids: CASSLRGLISGNTIYF.

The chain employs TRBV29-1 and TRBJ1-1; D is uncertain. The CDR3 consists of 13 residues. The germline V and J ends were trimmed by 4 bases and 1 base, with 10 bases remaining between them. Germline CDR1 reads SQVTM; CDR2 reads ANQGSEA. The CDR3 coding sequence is TGCAGCGTTGGGAGGTCTGGGAACACTGAAGCTTTCTTT. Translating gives CSVGRSGNTEAFF.

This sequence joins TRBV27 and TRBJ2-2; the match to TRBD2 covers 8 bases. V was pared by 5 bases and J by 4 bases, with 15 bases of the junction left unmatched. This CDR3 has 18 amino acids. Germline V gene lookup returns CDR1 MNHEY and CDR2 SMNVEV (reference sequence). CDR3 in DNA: TGTGCCAGCAGTCAAACGGCTTTGGGCGGGAGGTCCACCGGGGAGCTGTTTTTT. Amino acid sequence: CASSQTALGGRSTGELFF.

CDR3 sequence reads: CASSSPTQRTEAFF. The CDR3 region has the DNA TGCGCCAGCAGCTCCCCGACACAGAGAACTGAAGCTTTCTTT. This chain links TRBV4-1 with TRBJ1-1; D not resolved. Germline lookup yields CDR1 MGHRA and CDR2 YSYEKL. Trimming took off 5 bases at V and 5 bases at J, with 15 bases between the two ends. The CDR3 extends over 14 amino acids.

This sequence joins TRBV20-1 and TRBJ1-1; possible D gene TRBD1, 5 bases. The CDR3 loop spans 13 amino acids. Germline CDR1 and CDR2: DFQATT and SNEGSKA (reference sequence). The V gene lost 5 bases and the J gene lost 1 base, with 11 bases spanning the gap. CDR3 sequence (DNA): TGCAGTGCTCCCATTGGGACGAACACTGAAGCTTTCTTT. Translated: CSAPIGTNTEAFF.